These 30 T cell receptor beta chains were sequenced from one sample in a study of cytomegalovirus exposure and HLA in healthy donors (dated by TCRdb to 2016 to 2017). The library was made by the immunoSEQ multiplex PCR assay. The multiplex PCR relied on a mix of 60 forward primers for TCR Vbeta segments and 13 reverse primers for TCR Jbeta segments. The table comes from immuneACCESS by way of TCRdb, which keeps in-frame sequences with V and J called. Part of the clones is missing from these tables; in studies checked, under half for an unresolved V gene and the rest for unknown reasons. The sample table contains 85,000 to 100,000 clones; only one count was recorded for around 89% of them. The top ten constitute around 2.3% of the sample. Specimen: PBMCs. Receptors originate from a man between 18 and 35 years old in good health and CMV-seronegative.

The chain links TRBV7-9 to TRBJ2-7; D is perhaps TRBD1 (6 bases). CDR3 length equals 16 residues. The ends were cut back, 5 bases at V and 0 bases at J, with 17 bases in the middle. The germline V gene has CDR1 SEHNR and CDR2 FQNEAQ (reference sequence). CDR3 in DNA: TGTGCCAGCAGCCCACCACAGGGCAGGAGCTCCTACGAGCAGTACTTC. This sequence encodes CASSPPQGRSSYEQYF.

This chain connects TRBV7-9 to TRBJ2-3, with TRBD2 matching 11 bases. This CDR3 region has 16 residues. V lost 4 bases and J lost 3; bases outside the gene matches: 6. Per the germline V gene, CDR1 is SEHNR and CDR2 is FQNEAQ (reference sequence). CDR3 amino acids: CASSSTGLAVTDTQYF. For the CDR3, the DNA is TGTGCCAGCAGCTCAACGGGACTAGCGGTTACAGATACGCAGTATTTT.

V gene TRBV27 combines with J gene TRBJ2-4; D perhaps matches TRBD2 (6 bases). Trimming left V 4 bases short and J 0 bases short, with 13 bases between. This CDR3 is 16 amino acids long. The germline CDR1 and CDR2 sequences are MNHEY and SMNVEV (reference sequence). The CDR3 DNA follows: TGTGCCAGCAGTTCCCTGGGGACTTTAGCCAAAAACATTCAGTACTTC. It yields the protein CASSSLGTLAKNIQYF.

The chain is built from TRBV19 and TRBJ2-7, with D unresolved. The CDR3 consists of 15 residues. Looked up from germline, CDR1 is LNHDA and CDR2 is SQIVND (reference sequence). The V gene lost 6 bases and the J gene lost 0 bases, with 15 bases spanning the gap. This CDR3 is CASSPTGASSYEQYF. The DNA of the CDR3 is TGTGCCAGTAGCCCCACGGGTGCCAGCTCCTACGAGCAGTACTTC.

The chain joins TRBV28 to TRBJ2-3, with D maybe TRBD1 (5 bases). CDR3 length: 12 amino acids. V lost 6 bases and J 2 bases, leaving 6 bases between the germline ends. Germline CDR1 is MDHEN and CDR2 is SYDVKM. CDR3 sequence reads: CASRDNTDTQYF. The CDR3 DNA is TGTGCCAGCAGGGACAACACAGATACGCAGTATTTT.

The table lists this clone with a count of one. This rearrangement joins TRBV7-3 to TRBJ2-1; D may be TRBD2 (6 bases). Deletions cut 2 bases from V and 4 bases from J, with 12 bases between. The CDR3 has 15 residues. The germline gives CDR1 SGHTA, CDR2 FQGTGA. This CDR3 is CASSLGGGRYNEQFF. In nucleotides, the CDR3 is TGTGCCAGCAGCTTAGGTGGAGGGAGATACAATGAGCAGTTCTTC.

The chain recombines TRBV7-6 with TRBJ2-7, with 9 bases matching TRBD1. Germline CDR1 is SGHVS and CDR2 is FNYEAQ. The V segment lost 2 bases and the J segment 3 bases; nucleotides outside the gene matches: 5. The CDR3 has 15 residues. In DNA, the CDR3 is TGTGCCAGCAGCTTAATTACGGGACAGGGCTACGAGCAGTACTTC. It encodes CASSLITGQGYEQYF.

This chain joins TRBV28 and TRBJ2-7; 10 bases map to TRBD2. V shed 5 bases and J 2 bases; nucleotides not matched to a gene: 6. This CDR3 region has 15 residues. Germline CDR1 reads MDHEN; CDR2 reads SYDVKM. Written as DNA, the CDR3 is TGTGCCAGCAGTCCTTGGACTAGCGGAACCTACGAGCAGTACTTC. Its translation is CASSPWTSGTYEQYF. The whole variable domain, remainder taken from reference TRBV28 and TRBJ2-7, is DVKVTQSSRYLVKRTGEKVFLECVQDMDHENMFWYRQDPGLGLRLIYFSYDVKMKEKGDIPEGYSVSREKKERFSLILESASTNQTSMYLCASSPWTSGTYEQYFGPGTRLTVT.

This chain connects TRBV7-9 to TRBJ1-5; 9 bases line up with TRBD1. Germline assignment: CDR1 SEHNR and CDR2 FQNEAQ (reference sequence). Losses at the gene ends were 5 bases for V and 7 bases for J; bases not matched to a gene: 12. The CDR3 has 16 amino acids. In DNA form, the CDR3 reads TGTGCCAGCAGCCAATACCCGAGGACAGGGGAGCAGCCCCAGCATTTT. Translating gives CASSQYPRTGEQPQHF.

J is TRBJ1-5 and V is TRBV28; D remains ambiguous. The germline V gene has CDR1 MDHEN and CDR2 SYDVKM. Trimming left V 2 bases short and J 6 bases short, with 14 bases between. CDR3 length: 15 amino acids. CDR3 loop: CASSLGSADSQPQHF. DNA of the CDR3: TGTGCCAGCAGTTTAGGTTCAGCAGACTCTCAGCCCCAGCATTTT. Variable domain in full (rest from reference TRBV28 and TRBJ1-5): DVKVTQSSRYLVKRTGEKVFLECVQDMDHENMFWYRQDPGLGLRLIYFSYDVKMKEKGDIPEGYSVSREKKERFSLILESASTNQTSMYLCASSLGSADSQPQHFGDGTRLSIL.

The V and J genes are TRBV4-3 and TRBJ2-1; 8 bases match TRBD2. Germline CDR1 reads LGHNA; CDR2 reads YSLEER. The CDR3 is made up of 16 amino acids. V gave up 0 bases and J gave up 8 bases; unmatched junction bases: 9. The CDR3 bases are TGCGCCAGCAGCCAAGATGCCCGGACTAGCCGCTATGAGCAGTTCTTC. Amino acids: CASSQDARTSRYEQFF.

The chain joins TRBV29-1 to TRBJ1-1, with 7 bases fitting TRBD1. The CDR3 has 12 residues. Germline CDR1 and CDR2: SQVTM and ANQGSEA. After removal of 7 bases from V and 4 bases from J, the junction contained 6 bases not matched to a gene. CDR3 sequence: CSARTGPTEAFF. The CDR3 region has the DNA TGCAGCGCTAGGACAGGACCCACTGAAGCTTTCTTT.

This clone has only a few counts. The genes are TRBV4-2 and TRBJ2-6; possible D gene TRBD2, 5 bases. The CDR3 has 16 amino acids. Between the trimmed V and J ends, which lost 3 bases and 1 base, there was a span of 10 bases. Per the germline V gene, CDR1 is LGHNA and CDR2 is YNFKEQ. The CDR3, as DNA: TGTGCCAGCAGCCACGAGGGTGGATCTGGGGCCAACGTCCTGACTTTC. This encodes CASSHEGGSGANVLTF.

The rearrangement uses TRBV5-1 and TRBJ2-7; tentative D call: TRBD1 (7 bases). The V gene's germline CDR1 is SGHRS and CDR2 YFSETQ. V lost 4 bases and J 3 bases, leaving 17 bases between the germline ends. This CDR3 comprises 15 residues. The CDR3 protein is CASSAIAGTDYEQYF. The CDR3, as DNA: TGCGCCAGCAGCGCCATTGCGGGGACAGACTACGAGCAGTACTTC.

The chain couples TRBV7-8 to TRBJ1-1; TRBD1 might be the D (6 bases). The CDR3 runs 16 residues. The ends were cut back, 2 bases at V and 0 bases at J, with 13 bases in the middle. In germline, CDR1 is SGHVS, CDR2 FQNEAQ. CDR3 protein: CASSLLRGTLNTEAFF. CDR3 DNA sequence: TGTGCCAGCAGCTTATTAAGGGGGACCCTGAACACTGAAGCTTTCTTT.

This sequence joins TRBV9 and TRBJ2-3; TRBD2 matches 11 bases. Germline values: CDR1 SGDLS, CDR2 YYNGEE. The V segment lost 0 bases and the J segment 5 bases; nucleotides outside the gene matches: 2. The CDR3 is 15 residues long. For the CDR3, the DNA is TGTGCCAGCAGCGTAGGAACTAGCGGGAGAGATACGCAGTATTTT. It translates to CASSVGTSGRDTQYF. Full variable domain (missing parts from reference TRBV9 and TRBJ2-3): DSGVTQTPKHLITATGQRVTLRCSPRSGDLSVYWYQQSLDQGLQFLIQYYNGEERAKGNILERFSAQQFPDLHSELNLSSLELGDSALYFCASSVGTSGRDTQYFGPGTRLTVL.

This clone has just a few counts. The rearrangement links TRBV6-1 to TRBJ2-7, with D perhaps matching TRBD1 (6 bases). Germline CDR1 reads MNHNS; CDR2 reads SASEGT. The CDR3 has 15 residues. V lost 4 bases, J lost 0 bases, and 13 bases lay in between. The CDR3 here is CASSGRGHFSYEQYF. In DNA form, the CDR3 reads TGTGCCAGCAGTGGCCGGGGACACTTCTCCTACGAGCAGTACTTC.

The J gene is TRBJ2-1, the V gene TRBV7-3, with 9 bases matching TRBD1. The CDR3 totals 17 residues. With V trimmed by 5 bases and J by 4 bases, 12 bases remained unmatched. The germline gives CDR1 SGHTA, CDR2 FQGTGA. The CDR3 reads CASSTPTGGRKYNEQFF. CDR3 coding DNA: TGTGCCAGCAGCACCCCGACAGGGGGTCGGAAATACAATGAGCAGTTCTTC.

V is TRBV19 and J is TRBJ1-5, with 8 bases that match TRBD1. Per germline, CDR1 LNHDA and CDR2 SQIVND (reference sequence). The CDR3 sequence is 15 residues long. The V segment lost 3 bases and the J segment 5 bases; nucleotides outside the gene matches: 6. CDR3 residues: CASSMTGVTDQPQHF. CDR3 coding DNA: TGTGCCAGTAGTATGACAGGGGTAACGGATCAGCCCCAGCATTTT.

The V call is TRBV7-9, the J call TRBJ2-3, with TRBD2 as a possible D gene (5 bases). V dropped 5 bases and J dropped 3 bases, with 21 bases sitting between them. Germline lookup yields CDR1 SEHNR and CDR2 FQNEAQ (reference sequence). The length of the CDR3 is 17 residues. For the CDR3, the DNA is TGTGCCAGCAGCCCCCGTGGTGCGGGTCCTCAGACAGATACGCAGTATTTT. Translating it yields CASSPRGAGPQTDTQYF.

This sequence joins TRBV18 and TRBJ1-2; 8 bases agree with TRBD1. The CDR3 is made up of 14 amino acids. The germline V gene encodes CDR1 KGHSH and CDR2 LQKENI. Trimming at V came to 3 bases and at J to 5 bases, leaving 5 bases not matched to a gene. The chain's CDR3 is CASSPGTGTYGYTF. The CDR3 DNA reads as TGTGCCAGCTCACCTGGGACAGGAACTTATGGCTACACCTTC.

The chain carries TRBV25-1 and TRBJ2-1, with 11 positions matching TRBD2. The junction had 12 bases not matched to a gene; V was cut back by 3 bases and J by 11 bases. The CDR3 runs 16 residues. Germline V lookup: CDR1 MGHDK, CDR2 SYGVNS. CDR3 sequence reads: CASSDLLVLAGEQQFF. DNA for the CDR3: TGTGCCAGCAGTGATTTGTTGGTACTAGCGGGAGAACAGCAGTTCTTC.

The chain combines TRBV5-1 with TRBJ2-1, with TRBD2 as a possible D gene (6 bases). The CDR3 runs 14 residues. Trimming left V 0 bases short and J 6 bases short, with 10 bases between. Germline loops: CDR1 SGHRS, CDR2 YFSETQ. CDR3 in amino acids: CASSLAGESNEQFF. The CDR3 coding sequence is TGCGCCAGCAGCTTGGCGGGGGAGAGCAATGAGCAGTTCTTC.

V usage is TRBV28 and J usage is TRBJ1-2, with D uncertain. V shed 1 base and J shed 7 bases, with 13 bases lying between them. The CDR3 length is 14 residues. The germline V gene encodes CDR1 MDHEN and CDR2 SYDVKM. The CDR3: CASSLLRSGFGYTF. The CDR3 DNA reads as TGTGCCAGCAGTTTATTGAGGTCGGGATTTGGCTACACCTTC.

The V and J genes are TRBV6-5 and TRBJ1-6, with 8 bases matching TRBD1. The CDR3 sequence is 15 residues long. Germline V gene sequence: CDR1 MNHEY, CDR2 SVGAGI. The junction had 11 bases not matched to a gene; V was cut back by 7 bases and J by 9 bases. CDR3 amino acids: CASNIGQGAGSPLHF. The CDR3 DNA follows: TGTGCCAGCAACATTGGGCAGGGGGCAGGTTCACCCCTCCACTTT.

The chain employs TRBV28 and TRBJ1-5; 9 bases map to TRBD1. The V gene end was trimmed by 3 bases and the J gene end by 3 bases; junction bases not matched to a gene: 3. Germline V gene data show CDR1 as MDHEN and CDR2 as SYDVKM. The CDR3 sequence is 15 residues long. The CDR3 nucleotides read TGTGCCAGCAGTTTTGGGGACAGGGCCAATCAGCCCCAGCATTTT. Amino acid sequence: CASSFGDRANQPQHF.

The chain has TRBV30 and TRBJ1-2, with a weak D call TRBD1 (5 bases). There are 12 residues in the CDR3. Germline CDR1 reads GTSNPN; CDR2 reads SVGIG (reference sequence). V was cut by 4 bases and J by 8 bases, with 14 bases left in between. For the CDR3, the DNA is TGTGCCTGGACTGGGGGGGGTACGGGCTACACCTTC. Its protein product is CAWTGGGTGYTF.

The rearrangement uses TRBV7-8 and TRBJ1-1; no clear D gene. The CDR3 sequence is 13 residues long. Germline-derived CDR1 and CDR2 are SGHVS and FQNEAQ. V gave up 4 bases and J gave up 5 bases, with 11 bases separating them. The CDR3 loop reads CASSSRGGTEAFF. The CDR3 coding sequence is TGTGCCAGCAGCTCACGGGGAGGAACTGAAGCTTTCTTT.

The V call is TRBV11-2, the J call TRBJ2-1; no firm D call. CDR1 is SGHAT and CDR2 is FQNNGV in the germline V gene. V was trimmed by 6 bases and J by 8 bases, leaving 8 bases between them. This CDR3 is built from 11 residues. CDR3 in amino acids: CASRGGHEQFF. CDR3 DNA: TGTGCCAGCAGGGGTGGGCATGAGCAGTTCTTC.

This chain uses TRBV28 with TRBJ1-5, with 7 bases fitting TRBD1. The CDR3 is 15 amino acids. The V gene's germline CDR1 is MDHEN and CDR2 SYDVKM. J was trimmed by 3 bases and V by 6 bases; bases with no gene match: 8. CDR3 residues: CASSRPDRVNQPQHF. CDR3 coding DNA: TGTGCCAGCAGCCGCCCCGACAGGGTCAATCAGCCCCAGCATTTT.